The TCR beta chain under discussion was sequenced for a study of identical twins. Study-wide points: For zero-insertion analyses, partial confounding could come from invariant MAIT and iNKT cells.

TCRdb processed the 5' RACE reads anew with MiXCR; each CDR3 protein has one entry. Here the sample spans 410,000 or so distinct CDR3 sequences, approximately 18% being singletons. This clonotype appeared many times. The antigen remains unidentified. V was clipped by 0 bases and J by 2 bases, with 11 bases between them. The length of the CDR3 is 15 residues. Per the germline V gene, CDR1 is LGHNA and CDR2 is YNFKEQ. This receptor was obtained from a man aged 50-59 years in good health. This chain joins TRBV4-2 and TRBJ2-7; D is perhaps TRBD1 (5 bases). Sequencing used naive T cells sorted from blood. CDR3 sequence reads: CASSQDNQGPYEQYF. As DNA, the CDR3 is TGTGCCAGCAGCCAAGATAACCAGGGCCCCTACGAGCAGTACTTC.